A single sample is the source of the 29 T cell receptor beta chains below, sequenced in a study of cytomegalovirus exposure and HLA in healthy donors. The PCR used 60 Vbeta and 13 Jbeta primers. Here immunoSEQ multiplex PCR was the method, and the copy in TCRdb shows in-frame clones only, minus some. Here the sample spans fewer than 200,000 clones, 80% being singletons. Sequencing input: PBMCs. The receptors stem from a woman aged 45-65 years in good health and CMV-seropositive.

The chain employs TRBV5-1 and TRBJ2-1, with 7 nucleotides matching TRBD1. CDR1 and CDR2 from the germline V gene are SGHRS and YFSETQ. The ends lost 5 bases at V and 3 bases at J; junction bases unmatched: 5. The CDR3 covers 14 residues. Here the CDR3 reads CASRYRGGYNEQFF. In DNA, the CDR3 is TGCGCCAGCAGGTACAGGGGTGGCTACAATGAGCAGTTCTTC.

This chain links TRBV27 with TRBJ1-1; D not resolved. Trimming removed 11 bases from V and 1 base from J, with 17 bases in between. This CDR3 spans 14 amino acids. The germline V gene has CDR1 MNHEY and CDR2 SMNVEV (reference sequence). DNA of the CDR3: TGTGCCTACCTGCGCGGGGAAAGGAACACTGAAGCTTTCTTT. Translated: CAYLRGERNTEAFF.

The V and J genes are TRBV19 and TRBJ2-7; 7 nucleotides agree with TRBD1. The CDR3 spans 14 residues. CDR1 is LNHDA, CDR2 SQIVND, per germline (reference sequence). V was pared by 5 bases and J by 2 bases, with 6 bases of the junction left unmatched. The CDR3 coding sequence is TGTGCCAGTAGTGCACAGGGGTTTGCCTACGAGCAGTACTTC. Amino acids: CASSAQGFAYEQYF.

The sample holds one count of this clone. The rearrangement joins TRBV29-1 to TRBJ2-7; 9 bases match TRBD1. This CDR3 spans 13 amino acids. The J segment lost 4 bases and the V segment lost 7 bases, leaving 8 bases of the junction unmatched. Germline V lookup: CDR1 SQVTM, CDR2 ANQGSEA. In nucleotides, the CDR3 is TGCAGCGCCGGACAGGGGACGTTGTACGAGCAGTACTTC. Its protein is CSAGQGTLYEQYF.

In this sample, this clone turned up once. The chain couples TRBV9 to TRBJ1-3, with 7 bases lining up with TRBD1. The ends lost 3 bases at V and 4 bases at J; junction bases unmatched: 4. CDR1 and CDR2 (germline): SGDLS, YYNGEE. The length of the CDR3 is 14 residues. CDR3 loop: CASSGMTGGNTIYF. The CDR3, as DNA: TGTGCCAGCAGCGGAATGACAGGGGGAAACACCATATATTTT.

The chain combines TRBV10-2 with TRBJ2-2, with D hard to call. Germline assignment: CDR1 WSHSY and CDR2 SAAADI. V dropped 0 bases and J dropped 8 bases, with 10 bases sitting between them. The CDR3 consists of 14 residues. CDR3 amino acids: CASSESMSTGELFF. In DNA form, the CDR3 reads TGCGCCAGCAGTGAGTCGATGTCAACAGGGGAGCTGTTTTTT.

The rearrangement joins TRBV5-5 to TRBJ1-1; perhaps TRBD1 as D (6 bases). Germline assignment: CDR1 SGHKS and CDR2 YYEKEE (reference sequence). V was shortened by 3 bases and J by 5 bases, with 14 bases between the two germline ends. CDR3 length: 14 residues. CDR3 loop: CASSSITQGTEAFF. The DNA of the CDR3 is TGTGCCAGCAGCTCCATAACTCAGGGGACTGAAGCTTTCTTT.

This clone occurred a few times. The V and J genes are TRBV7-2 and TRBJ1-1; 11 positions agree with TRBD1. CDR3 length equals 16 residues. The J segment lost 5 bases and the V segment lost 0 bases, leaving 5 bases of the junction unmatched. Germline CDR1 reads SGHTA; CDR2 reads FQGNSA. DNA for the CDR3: TGTGCCAGCAGCTTAGCGATGGGGACAGGGGGGACTGAAGCTTTCTTT. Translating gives CASSLAMGTGGTEAFF.

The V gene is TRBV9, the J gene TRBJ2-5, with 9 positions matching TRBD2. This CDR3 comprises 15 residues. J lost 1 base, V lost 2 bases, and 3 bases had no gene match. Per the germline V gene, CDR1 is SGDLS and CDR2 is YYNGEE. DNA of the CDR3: TGTGCCAGCAGCGTTGAGCGGGGGGCCCAAGAGACCCAGTACTTC. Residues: CASSVERGAQETQYF.

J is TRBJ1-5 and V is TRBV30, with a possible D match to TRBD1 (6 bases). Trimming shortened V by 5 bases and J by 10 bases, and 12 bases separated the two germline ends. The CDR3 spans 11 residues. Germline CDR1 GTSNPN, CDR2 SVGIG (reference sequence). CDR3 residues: CAWQEGGPQHF. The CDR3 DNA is TGTGCCTGGCAGGAAGGGGGACCCCAGCATTTT.

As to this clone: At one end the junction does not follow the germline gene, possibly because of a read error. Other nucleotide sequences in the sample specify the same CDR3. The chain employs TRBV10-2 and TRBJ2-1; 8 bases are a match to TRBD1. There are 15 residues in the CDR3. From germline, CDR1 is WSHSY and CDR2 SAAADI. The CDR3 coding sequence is TGCGCCAGCAGTGCTGTTCAGGGGGCCTACAATGAACAGTTCTTC. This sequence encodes CASSAVQGAYNEQFF.

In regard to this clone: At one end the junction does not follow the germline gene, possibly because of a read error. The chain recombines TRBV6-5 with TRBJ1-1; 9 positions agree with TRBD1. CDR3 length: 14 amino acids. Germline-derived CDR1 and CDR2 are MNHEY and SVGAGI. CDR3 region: CASSYSVWTGELLF. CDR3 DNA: TGTGCCAGCAGTTACTCGGTATGGACAGGGGAATTGCTCTTT.

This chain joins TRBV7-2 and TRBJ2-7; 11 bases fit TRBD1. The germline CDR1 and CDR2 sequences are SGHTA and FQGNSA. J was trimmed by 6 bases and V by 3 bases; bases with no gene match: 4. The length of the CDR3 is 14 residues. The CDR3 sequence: CASSLDRGLREQYF. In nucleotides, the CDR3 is TGTGCCAGCAGCTTGGACAGGGGGCTTCGCGAGCAGTACTTC. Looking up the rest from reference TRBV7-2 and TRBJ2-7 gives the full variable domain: GAGVSQSPSNKVTEKGKDVELRCDPISGHTALYWYRQSLGQGLEFLIYFQGNSAPDKSGLPSDRFSAERTGGSVSTLTIQRTQQEDSAVYLCASSLDRGLREQYFGPGTRLTVT.

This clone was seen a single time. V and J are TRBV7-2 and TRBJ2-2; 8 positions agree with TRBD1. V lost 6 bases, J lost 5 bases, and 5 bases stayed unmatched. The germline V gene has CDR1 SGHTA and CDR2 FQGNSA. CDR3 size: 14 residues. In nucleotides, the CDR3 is TGTGCCAGCAGGGCCGGACAGGGAACCGGGGAGCTGTTTTTT. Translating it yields CASRAGQGTGELFF.

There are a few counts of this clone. As DNA, the CDR3 is TGTGCCAGCAGCGTAGCTGGACAGGGGTCAACCGGGGAGCTGTTTTTT. It codes for CASSVAGQGSTGELFF. The chain joins TRBV9 to TRBJ2-2; TRBD1 matches at 9 bases. The CDR3 totals 16 residues. The J segment lost 5 bases and the V segment lost 0 bases, leaving 5 bases of the junction unmatched. Germline CDR1 and CDR2: SGDLS and YYNGEE.

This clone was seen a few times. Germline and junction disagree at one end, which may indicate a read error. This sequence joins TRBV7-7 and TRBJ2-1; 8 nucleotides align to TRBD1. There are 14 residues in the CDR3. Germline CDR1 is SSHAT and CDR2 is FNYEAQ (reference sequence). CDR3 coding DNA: TGTGCTAGCAGCTTAGACAGGGGACACAATGAGCAGTTCTTC. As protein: CASSLDRGHNEQFF.

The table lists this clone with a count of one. The CDR3 DNA is TGTGCCATCTCTGCGACTAGCGGCTACGAGCAGTACTTC. It yields the protein CAISATSGYEQYF. This chain uses TRBV10-3 with TRBJ2-7; 9 bases agree with TRBD2. Germline CDR1 and CDR2: ENHRY and SYGVKD. This CDR3 comprises 13 residues. V lost 8 bases to trimming and J lost 3 bases; unmatched junction nucleotides: 5.

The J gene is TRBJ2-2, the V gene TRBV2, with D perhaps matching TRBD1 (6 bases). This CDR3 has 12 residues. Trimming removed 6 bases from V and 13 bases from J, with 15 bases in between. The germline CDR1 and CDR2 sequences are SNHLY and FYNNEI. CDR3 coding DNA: TGTGCCAGCAGGCAACAGGGACCAGGGCTGTTTTTT. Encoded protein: CASRQQGPGLFF. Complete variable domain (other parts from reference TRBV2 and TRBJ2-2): EPEVTQTPSHQVTQMGQEVILRCVPISNHLYFYWYRQILGQKVEFLVSFYNNEISEKSEIFDDQFSVERPDGSNFTLKIRSTKLEDSAMYFCASRQQGPGLFFGEGSRLTVL.

The DNA for the CDR3 is TGTGCCAGCAGCCCGACTAGCGGGAGCAGGCAGACCCAGTACTTC. Protein sequence: CASSPTSGSRQTQYF. The rearrangement links TRBV28 to TRBJ2-5; TRBD2 matches 12 bases. Trimming removed 6 bases from V and 6 bases from J; junction bases left unmatched: 8. The germline CDR1 and CDR2 sequences are MDHEN and SYDVKM. This CDR3 comprises 15 residues.

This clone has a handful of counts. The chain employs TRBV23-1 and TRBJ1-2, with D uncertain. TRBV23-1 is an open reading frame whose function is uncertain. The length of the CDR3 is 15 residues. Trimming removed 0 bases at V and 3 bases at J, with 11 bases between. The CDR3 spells CASSQSVCQDYGYTF. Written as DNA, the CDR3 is TGCGCCAGCAGTCAATCGGTCTGTCAGGACTATGGCTACACCTTC.

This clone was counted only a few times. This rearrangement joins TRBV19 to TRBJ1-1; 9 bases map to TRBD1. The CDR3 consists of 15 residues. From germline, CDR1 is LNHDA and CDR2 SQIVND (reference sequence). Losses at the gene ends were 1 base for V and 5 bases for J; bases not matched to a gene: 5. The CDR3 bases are TGTGCCAGTAGTATAGGGGGACAGGGAGTAACTGAAGCTTTCTTT. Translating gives CASSIGGQGVTEAFF.

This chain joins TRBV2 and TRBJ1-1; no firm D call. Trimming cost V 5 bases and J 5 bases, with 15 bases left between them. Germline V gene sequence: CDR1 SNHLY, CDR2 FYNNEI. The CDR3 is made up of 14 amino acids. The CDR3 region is CASSPRSGGTEAFF. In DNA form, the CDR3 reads TGTGCCAGCAGTCCCCGGTCGGGAGGGACTGAAGCTTTCTTT.

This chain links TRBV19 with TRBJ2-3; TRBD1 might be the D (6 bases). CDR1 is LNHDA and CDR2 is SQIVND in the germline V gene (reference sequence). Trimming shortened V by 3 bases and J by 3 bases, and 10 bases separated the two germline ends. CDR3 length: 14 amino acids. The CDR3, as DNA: TGTGCCAGTAGTATGTCACAGGGTACAGATACGCAGTATTTT. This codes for CASSMSQGTDTQYF.

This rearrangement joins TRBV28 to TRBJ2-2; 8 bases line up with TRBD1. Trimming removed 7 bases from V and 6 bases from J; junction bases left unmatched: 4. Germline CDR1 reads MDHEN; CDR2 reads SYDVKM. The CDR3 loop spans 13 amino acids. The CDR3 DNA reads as TGTGCCAGCACCCAACAGGGGGCCGGGGAGCTGTTTTTT. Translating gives CASTQQGAGELFF.

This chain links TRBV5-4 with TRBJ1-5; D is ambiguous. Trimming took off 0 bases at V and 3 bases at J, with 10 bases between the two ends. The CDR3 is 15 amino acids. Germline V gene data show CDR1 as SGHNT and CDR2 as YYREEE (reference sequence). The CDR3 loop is CASSLGPRANQPQHF. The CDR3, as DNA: TGTGCCAGCAGCTTGGGGCCGAGGGCCAATCAGCCCCAGCATTTT.

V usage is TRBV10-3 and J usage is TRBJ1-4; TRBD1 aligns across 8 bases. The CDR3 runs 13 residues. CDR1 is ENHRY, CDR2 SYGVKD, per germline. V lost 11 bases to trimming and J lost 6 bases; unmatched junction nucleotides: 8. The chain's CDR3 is CAARGRVDEKLFF. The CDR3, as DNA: TGTGCCGCCAGGGGGCGAGTAGATGAAAAACTGTTTTTT.

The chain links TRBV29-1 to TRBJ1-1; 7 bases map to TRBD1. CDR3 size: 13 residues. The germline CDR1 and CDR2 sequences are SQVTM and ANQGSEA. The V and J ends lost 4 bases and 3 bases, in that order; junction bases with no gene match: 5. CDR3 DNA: TGCAGCGTTGGAAGGCAGGGGGACACTGAAGCTTTCTTT. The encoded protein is CSVGRQGDTEAFF.

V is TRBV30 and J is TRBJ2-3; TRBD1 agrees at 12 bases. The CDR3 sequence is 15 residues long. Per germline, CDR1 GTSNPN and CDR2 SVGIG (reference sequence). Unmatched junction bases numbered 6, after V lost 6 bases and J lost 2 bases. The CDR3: CACPGQGANTDTQYF. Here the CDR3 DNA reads TGTGCCTGCCCGGGACAGGGGGCCAACACAGATACGCAGTATTTT.

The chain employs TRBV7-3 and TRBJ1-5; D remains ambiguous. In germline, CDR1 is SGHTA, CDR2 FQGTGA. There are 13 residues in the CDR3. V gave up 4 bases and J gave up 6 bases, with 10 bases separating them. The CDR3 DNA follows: TGTGCCAGCAGCTCCCGCCCGGGTCAGCCCCAGCATTTT. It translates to CASSSRPGQPQHF.